This TCR beta chain was sequenced for a study of PD-1 blockade in classical Hodgkin lymphoma. Study information: Patients were infused with nivolumab 3 mg/kg every 2 weeks.

Patients all relapsed after autologous stem cell transplantation, and there was variation in brentuximab vedotin exposure. Findings and limits, study-wide: Baseline diversity was lower in partial responders and progressors than complete responders. Diversity in CD4+ TCRs, unlike that measured in CD8+ TCRs, had risen significantly by C4D1. Reported findings placed baseline TCR diversity lower in newly diagnosed patients (compared with healthy donors).

On this clone: Its matching antigen is unknown.

In germline, CDR1 is SEHNR, CDR2 FQNEAQ (reference sequence). V lost 5 bases to trimming and J lost 7 bases; unmatched junction nucleotides: 5. CDR3 length: 15 amino acids. The table came from immunoSEQ multiplex PCR; TCRdb's copy has only in-frame clones and leaves some out. There are about 40,000 clones in the sample; 75% to 90% occur only once, and 7% to 9.5% lies in the top ten. This receptor was identified in a human donor with classical Hodgkin lymphoma. The chain recombines TRBV7-9 with TRBJ2-2; 12 nucleotides agree with TRBD1. Here the sequenced sample was peripheral blood mononuclear cells (PBMCs), taken at baseline. The CDR3 loop is CASSPGQGAIGELFF. CDR3 DNA: TGTGCCAGCAGCCCGGGACAGGGGGCCATCGGGGAGCTGTTTTTT.